Following are 9 T cell receptor beta chains from one sample sequenced in a study of tumor-infiltrating lymphocytes in localized non-small cell lung cancer. Measured with immunoSEQ multiplex PCR; TCRdb has only the in-frame clones, and not every one. The repertoire has about 24,000 clones, approximately 59% of them found once; the top ten carry around 5%. Specimen: lung tumor tissue. The receptors stem from a human donor with non-small cell lung cancer.

The rearrangement links TRBV4-1 to TRBJ2-1, with D possibly TRBD1 on 6 matching bases. Trimming shortened V by 1 base and J by 7 bases, and 11 bases separated the two germline ends. Per the germline V gene, CDR1 is MGHRA and CDR2 is YSYEKL. The CDR3 is 14 residues long. This CDR3 reads CASSQGQERNEQFF. CDR3 bases: TGCGCCAGCAGCCAAGGACAGGAAAGGAATGAGCAGTTCTTC.

The V gene is TRBV7-3, the J gene TRBJ2-3; D gene unclear. The germline V gene has CDR1 SGHTA and CDR2 FQGTGA. The CDR3 loop spans 13 amino acids. The germline V and J ends were trimmed by 4 bases and 4 bases, with 9 bases remaining between them. CDR3 residues: CASSSVHPDTQYF. As DNA, the CDR3 is TGTGCCAGCAGCTCAGTCCACCCAGATACGCAGTATTTT.

This clone was recorded once. The CDR3 loop is CASSLTGLSSYNEQFF. As DNA, the CDR3 is TGCGCCAGCAGCTTGACAGGCCTAAGCTCCTACAATGAGCAGTTCTTC. This chain uses TRBV5-1 with TRBJ2-1; D possibly corresponds to TRBD1 (5 bases). Germline V gene sequence: CDR1 SGHRS, CDR2 YFSETQ. V lost 1 base and J lost 0, with 11 bases in between. CDR3 size: 16 residues.

The sample holds a few counts of this clone. V is TRBV28 and J is TRBJ1-5, with 9 bases lining up with TRBD1. This CDR3 has 14 residues. After removal of 5 bases from V and 5 bases from J, the junction contained 4 bases not matched to a gene. CDR1 is MDHEN, CDR2 SYDVKM, per germline. As DNA, the CDR3 is TGTGCCAGCAGTCTCGGACAGGGGTATCAGCCCCAGCATTTT. Its protein product is CASSLGQGYQPQHF.

In this sample, this clone turned up a few times. This rearrangement joins TRBV7-3 to TRBJ2-2; possibly TRBD1 for D (6 bases). This CDR3 has 14 amino acids. Trimming stripped 2 bases from V and 4 bases from J, with 8 bases between. Germline loops: CDR1 SGHTA, CDR2 FQGTGA. The CDR3 region is CASSLDRITGELFF. CDR3 bases: TGTGCCAGCAGCTTAGACAGGATCACCGGGGAGCTGTTTTTT.

There are a few counts of this clone. This chain uses TRBV11-2 with TRBJ1-1, with D possibly TRBD1 on 6 matching bases. V lost 5 bases and J 10 bases, leaving 14 bases between the germline ends. The CDR3 contains 12 residues. Germline V lookup: CDR1 SGHAT, CDR2 FQNNGV. The CDR3, as DNA: TGTGCCAGCAGCGCGGGACAATTGTCAGCTTTCTTT. The encoded protein is CASSAGQLSAFF.

The chain employs TRBV5-1 and TRBJ1-1; no clear D gene. The V end lost 1 base, the J end lost 1 base, and 17 bases lay between the germline ends. Looked up from germline, CDR1 is SGHRS and CDR2 is YFSETQ. The CDR3 loop spans 17 amino acids. The CDR3 DNA is TGCGCCAGCAGCTTGTTTTCTTTGGCGGACGGGAACACTGAAGCTTTCTTT. This encodes CASSLFSLADGNTEAFF.

This clone has only a few counts. J is TRBJ2-1 and V is TRBV9, with D possibly being TRBD1 or TRBD2 (5 bases each). Trimming shortened V by 4 bases and J by 6 bases, and 11 bases separated the two germline ends. The CDR3 length is 13 residues. Germline V lookup: CDR1 SGDLS, CDR2 YYNGEE. CDR3: CASSFRDRNEQFF. For the CDR3, the DNA is TGTGCCAGCAGCTTTAGGGACCGCAATGAGCAGTTCTTC.

This clone was seen a few times. The CDR3 sequence: CASSLGQNQPQHF. The CDR3 nucleotides are TGTGCCAGCAGCTTAGGACAGAATCAGCCCCAGCATTTT. The chain uses TRBV7-9 and TRBJ1-5; tentative D call: TRBD1 (5 bases). Per germline, CDR1 SEHNR and CDR2 FQNEAQ (reference sequence). This CDR3 region has 13 residues. Trimming left V 1 base short and J 4 bases short, with 5 bases between. Based on the CDR3 plus reference TRBV7-9 and TRBJ1-5, the full variable domain is DTGVSQNPRHKITKRGQNVTFRCDPISEHNRLYWYRQTLGQGPEFLTYFQNEAQLEKSRLLSDRFSAERPKGSFSTLEIQRTEQGDSAMYLCASSLGQNQPQHFGDGTRLSIL.